The 16 T cell receptor beta chains below were found in one sample sequenced in a study of T cell clonality in common variable immunodeficiency. Sequenced by immunoSEQ multiplex PCR; TCRdb stores in-frame clones only, minus some. The table lists several thousand clones, with no singletons. Antigen specificity for these receptors is unknown. Points from the study as a whole: In common variable immunodeficiency, TCR beta chains reportedly carried fewer deletions and N-nucleotide insertions.

Sequencing used peripheral blood mononuclear cells. The receptors stem from a human donor with common variable immunodeficiency.

This clone was observed a few times. The read falls 3 residues short of the CDR3 end, and the missing part is taken from the germline J gene. The chain carries TRBV7-6 and TRBJ1-2, with 9 bases identical to TRBD1. The CDR3 runs to 16 residues. Germline V gene sequence: CDR1 SGHVS, CDR2 FNYEAQ. Trimming removed 5 bases from V and 2 bases from J; junction bases left unmatched: 9. The CDR3 DNA, read in part, is TGTGCCAGCAGCGGAACACCGGGACAGGGCAACTATGGC. It translates to CASSGTPGQGNYG. The entire CDR3 protein is CASSGTPGQGNYGYTF.

This clone was seen a few times. The read terminates 3 residues before the CDR3 end, so the remaining end is supplied by the germline J gene. This chain links TRBV5-6 with TRBJ2-7, with D maybe TRBD1 (5 bases). The V end was cut by 1 base, the J end by 2 bases, with 13 bases between. This CDR3 is built from 15 residues. Germline V gene lookup returns CDR1 SGHDT and CDR2 YYEEEE. The CDR3 reads CASSLMQGFAYEQYF. Partial CDR3 DNA: TGTGCCAGCAGCTTGATGCAGGGATTCGCCTACGAG.

This clone is labeled medium-sized (0.01 to 0.1%). The read comes to an end 3 residues before the CDR3 does, leaving the germline J gene to fill in the end. This chain links TRBV5-1 with TRBJ1-1, with D unresolved. Deletions cut 0 bases from V and 4 bases from J, with 10 bases between. Looked up from germline, CDR1 is SGHRS and CDR2 is YFSETQ. CDR3 length equals 14 residues. The sequenced CDR3 bases are TGCGCCAGCAGCTTGGTTGGGTCGGGCACTGAA. It is translated as CASSLVGSGTE. The whole CDR3 protein reads CASSLVGSGTEAFF.

A remark on this clone: The read finishes 3 residues shy of the CDR3 end, and the germline J gene is used to complete it. J is TRBJ2-7 and V is TRBV19; TRBD2 is a possible D gene (6 bases). In germline, CDR1 is LNHDA, CDR2 SQIVND (reference sequence). V was cut by 5 bases and J by 4 bases, with 18 bases left in between. The CDR3 contains 15 residues. The CDR3 bases that were read are TGTGCCAGTAGTTCGTACGGGGGAGAGGGGTACGAG. The encoded protein is CASSSYGGEGYE. The full CDR3 reads CASSSYGGEGYEQYF.

Concerning this clone: The read terminates 3 residues ahead of where the CDR3 ends, so the germline J gene completes it. The rearrangement links TRBV6-2 or TRBV6-3 to TRBJ2-2; 7 bases line up with TRBD2. Germline V CDR1 and CDR2: MNHEY, SVGEGT. The CDR3 has 14 amino acids. J gave up 1 base and V 11 bases, and 7 bases lay outside the gene matches. The CDR3 protein is CAGRGGGNTGELFF. The sequenced CDR3 bases are TGTGCCGGGAGGGGAGGAGGGAACACCGGGGAG.

Note on this clone: With the read ending 3 residues before the CDR3 end, the germline J gene is used to fill in that end. The rearrangement links TRBV6-1 to TRBJ1-4, with no clear D. The ends were cut back, 2 bases at V and 10 bases at J, with 17 bases in the middle. Per germline, CDR1 MNHNS and CDR2 SASEGT. This CDR3 is 15 amino acids long. CDR3: CASSESATSKGKLFF. The CDR3 bases that were read are TGTGCCAGCAGTGAATCCGCGACATCGAAAGGAAAA.

There are a few counts of this clone. The CDR3 end falls 3 residues outside the read, so it is completed with the germline J gene. V and J are TRBV7-9 and TRBJ2-3, with TRBD2 matching over 11 bases. J was trimmed by 7 bases and V by 5 bases; bases with no gene match: 8. The CDR3 extends over 15 amino acids. Looked up from germline, CDR1 is SEHNR and CDR2 is FQNEAQ (reference sequence). CDR3 residues: CASSRSGTSGHTQYF. Partial CDR3 DNA: TGTGCCAGCAGCCGATCCGGGACTAGCGGTCATACG.

This clone was seen more than once but under ten times. The read terminates 3 residues ahead of where the CDR3 ends, so the germline J gene completes it. The V call is TRBV30, the J call TRBJ1-1, with a possible D match to TRBD1 (5 bases). Trimming cost V 3 bases and J 1 base, with 9 bases left between them. This CDR3 is 13 amino acids long. Germline V gene lookup returns CDR1 GTSNPN and CDR2 SVGIG (reference sequence). CDR3 region: CAWSLGRNTEAFF. CDR3 DNA (partial): TGTGCCTGGAGCTTGGGGCGGAACACTGAA. The entire variable domain, with the rest obtained from reference TRBV30 and TRBJ1-1, is as follows: SQTIHQWPATLVQPVGSPLSLECTVEGTSNPNLYWYRQAAGRGLQLLFYSVGIGQISSEVPQNLSASRPQDRQFILSSKKLLLSDSGFYLCAWSLGRNTEAFFGQGTRLTVV.

This clone has only a few counts. The read terminates 3 residues ahead of where the CDR3 ends, so the germline J gene completes it. The chain combines TRBV7-9 with TRBJ1-1; tentatively, D is TRBD1 (6 bases). From germline, CDR1 is SEHNR and CDR2 FQNEAQ (reference sequence). This CDR3 contains 13 residues. The V end lost 5 bases, the J end lost 7 bases, and 14 bases lay between the germline ends. CDR3 loop: CASSAGGRLEAFF. The sequenced part of the CDR3 DNA is TGTGCCAGCAGCGCGGGGGGGCGGCTTGAA.

By frequency in the sample, this clone is medium-sized. The read ends 3 residues before the CDR3 terminus; that terminus is restored from the germline J gene. This chain joins TRBV10-2 and TRBJ1-1; perhaps TRBD1 as D (5 bases). The CDR3 has 12 residues. The V gene's germline CDR1 is WSHSY and CDR2 SAAADI. The sequenced part of the CDR3 DNA is TGCGCCAGCAGTGAAAATCGGGGGGAA. It is translated as CASSENRGE. The full CDR3 is CASSENRGEAFF.

Only a few counts were recorded for this clone. The CDR3 end is not reached by the read, which stops 3 residues before it; the germline J gene fills it in. V usage is TRBV19 and J usage is TRBJ1-1; tentative D call: TRBD1 (6 bases). The germline CDR1 and CDR2 sequences are LNHDA and SQIVND (reference sequence). This CDR3 comprises 13 residues. CDR3 DNA, as far as it was read: TGTGCCAGTAGTATTTACGACGGGACAGAA. Protein: CASSIYDGTE. The whole CDR3 reads CASSIYDGTEAFF.

For this clone: The read is 3 residues too short to cover the CDR3 end, so that end is filled in from the germline J gene. The chain has TRBV5-5 and TRBJ1-3; the D is unclear. Germline-derived CDR1 and CDR2 are SGHKS and YYEKEE (reference sequence). The V end lost 0 bases, the J end lost 0 bases, and 4 bases lay between the germline ends. The CDR3 sequence is 14 residues long. The CDR3 here is CASSLAYSGNTIYF. Incomplete CDR3 DNA: TGTGCCAGCAGCTTGGCGTACTCTGGAAACACC.

This clone showed up many times. The CDR3 spells CASSSNSYEQYF. The DNA read from the CDR3 is TGCGCCAGCAGCTCAAACTCCTACGAG. The chain couples TRBV5-1 to TRBJ2-7; D remains unclear. The read falls 3 residues short of the CDR3 end, and the missing part is taken from the germline J gene. The germline CDR1 and CDR2 sequences are SGHRS and YFSETQ. This CDR3 contains 12 residues. The V and J ends lost 3 bases and 0 bases respectively, with 4 bases between them.

Sample share makes this clone medium-sized. The CDR3 is cut off 3 residues early in the read; its end comes from the germline J gene. The V call is TRBV23-1, the J call TRBJ1-6, with D possibly matching TRBD1 (5 bases). TRBV23-1 is marked as an open reading frame, function uncertain. The CDR3 has 12 residues. V lost 9 bases to trimming and J lost 10 bases, with 13 bases between them. The CDR3 sequence is CASEQVGSPLHF. The sequenced part of the CDR3 DNA is TGCGCCAGTGAACAGGTGGGATCACCC.

This clone was counted ten times or more. The CDR3 end is not reached by the read, which stops 3 residues before it; the germline J gene fills it in. The V gene is TRBV5-4, the J gene TRBJ2-7; D might be TRBD2 (6 bases). Looked up from germline, CDR1 is SGHNT and CDR2 is YYREEE (reference sequence). Trimming pared 0 bases from V and 4 bases from J, leaving 11 bases between. The CDR3 extends over 14 amino acids. CDR3 residues: CASSLGLEAYEQYF. The sequenced part of the CDR3 DNA is TGTGCCAGCAGCTTGGGACTAGAGGCATACGAG.

Of note for this clone: The read ends 3 residues before the CDR3 terminus; that terminus is restored from the germline J gene. This sequence joins TRBV20-1 and TRBJ2-1; D gene unclear. V lost 3 bases to trimming and J lost 7 bases, with 10 bases between them. The V gene's germline CDR1 is DFQATT and CDR2 SNEGSKA (reference sequence). This CDR3 spans 12 amino acids. CDR3 sequence reads: CSASPRLNEQFF. The sequenced CDR3 bases are TGCAGTGCTAGTCCTCGGTTGAATGAG.